This T cell receptor beta chain was found in a study of PD-1 blockade in classical Hodgkin lymphoma. Study-wide findings and caveats: Before treatment, TCR diversity in newly diagnosed patients was reportedly lower than in healthy donors. Significantly greater TCR diversity emerged by C4D1 in CD4+ cells but not CD8+ cells. Lower baseline TCR diversity marked trial partial responders and progressors.

Data came from immunoSEQ multiplex PCR; TCRdb stores just in-frame clones and leaves some out. Of tens of thousands of clones in the sample, 70% to 80% are singletons; the top ten hold less than 4%. The CDR3 extends over 15 amino acids. Trimming cost V 3 bases and J 3 bases; bases outside gene matches: 6. CDR1 LNHDA and CDR2 SQIVND come from the germline V gene (reference sequence). Details on this clone: As yet, its antigen is unknown.

Relapse was seen in all patients after autologous stem cell transplantation, and brentuximab vedotin exposure was variable. The clonotype comes from a human donor with classical Hodgkin lymphoma. The chain couples TRBV19 to TRBJ2-3; 7 nucleotides align to TRBD2. The sequenced sample was peripheral blood mononuclear cells (PBMCs), obtained at baseline. CDR3 region: CASSIEGAGTDTQYF. CDR3 bases: TGTGCCAGTAGTATCGAGGGAGCGGGAACAGATACGCAGTATTTT.